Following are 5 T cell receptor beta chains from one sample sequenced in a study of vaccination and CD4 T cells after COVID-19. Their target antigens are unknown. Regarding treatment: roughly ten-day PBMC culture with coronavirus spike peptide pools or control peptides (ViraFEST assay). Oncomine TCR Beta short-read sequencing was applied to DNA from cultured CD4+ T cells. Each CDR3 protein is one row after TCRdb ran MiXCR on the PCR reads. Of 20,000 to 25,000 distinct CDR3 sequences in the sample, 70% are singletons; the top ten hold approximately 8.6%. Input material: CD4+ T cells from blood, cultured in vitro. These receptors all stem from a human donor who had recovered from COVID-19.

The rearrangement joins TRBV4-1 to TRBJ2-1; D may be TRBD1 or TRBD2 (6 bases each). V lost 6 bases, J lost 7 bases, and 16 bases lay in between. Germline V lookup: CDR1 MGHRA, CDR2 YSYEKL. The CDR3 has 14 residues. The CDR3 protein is CASRPATGRNEQFF. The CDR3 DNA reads TGCGCCAGCAGACCTGCCACAGGGAGGAATGAGCAGTTCTTC.

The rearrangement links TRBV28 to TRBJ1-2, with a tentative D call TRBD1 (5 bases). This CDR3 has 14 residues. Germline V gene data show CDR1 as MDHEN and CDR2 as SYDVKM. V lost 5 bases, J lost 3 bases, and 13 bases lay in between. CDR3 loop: CASSEMGLYYGYTF. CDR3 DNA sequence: TGTGCCAGCAGTGAAATGGGGCTTTACTATGGCTACACCTTC.

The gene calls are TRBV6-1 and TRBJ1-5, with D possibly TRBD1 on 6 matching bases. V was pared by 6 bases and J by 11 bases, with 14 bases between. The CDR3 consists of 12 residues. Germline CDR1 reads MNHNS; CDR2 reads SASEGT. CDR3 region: CASRRGQGSQHF. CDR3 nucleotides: TGTGCCAGCAGACGGGGGCAGGGGTCCCAGCATTTT.

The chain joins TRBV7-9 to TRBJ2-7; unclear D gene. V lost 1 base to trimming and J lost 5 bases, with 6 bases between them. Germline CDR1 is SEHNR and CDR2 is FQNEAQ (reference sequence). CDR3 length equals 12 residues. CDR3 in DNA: TGTGCCAGCAGCTTAGTGGACGACGAGCAGTACTTC. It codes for CASSLVDDEQYF.

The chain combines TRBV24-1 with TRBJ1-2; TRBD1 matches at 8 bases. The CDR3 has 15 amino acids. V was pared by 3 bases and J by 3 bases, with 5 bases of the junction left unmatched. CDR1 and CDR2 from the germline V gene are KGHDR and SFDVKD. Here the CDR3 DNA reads TGTGCCACCAGTGATACCGGACAGGGTGACTATGGCTACACCTTC. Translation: CATSDTGQGDYGYTF.